These T cell receptor beta chains were read from a single sample in a study of T cells in tumors after PD-1 blockade. Only in-frame clones appear in the TCRdb table, and some are missing; sequencing was by immunoSEQ multiplex PCR. The sample includes roughly 50,000 clones, more than 65% of them seen just once. The sample was PBMCs, taken before anti-PD-1 treatment. All receptors come from a human donor with basal cell carcinoma. Each CDR3 is given with its conserved first and last residue. Fields, in order: D gene, clone size, V gene, J gene, CDR3 protein, CDR3 DNA. The D gene is left open where the match is weak. The size entry is marked missing in some rows and otherwise reads once, few, many or a size class.

NA	NA	TRBV6-5	TRBJ1-1	CASRRATEAFF	TGTGCCAGCAGGAGGGCCACTGAAGCTTTCTTT
NA	NA	TRBV10-3	TRBJ1-2	CATGDTSTGGYTF	TGTGCCACCGGGGACACTTCAACGGGGGGCTACACCTTC
NA	NA	TRBV3-1/TRBV3-2	TRBJ2-3	CASSSRPDTQYF	TGTGCCAGCAGCTCCCGCCCAGATACGCAGTATTTT
TRBD2	NA	TRBV25-1	TRBJ2-5	CASSVTKRGGMETQYF	TGTGCCAGCAGCGTGACGAAGCGGGGGGGCATGGAGACCCAGTACTTC
TRBD2	NA	TRBV28	TRBJ2-5	CASTRGQFGRTVIGGAQYF	TGTGCCAGCACTCGAGGTCAGTTTGGCCGGACAGTCATCGGGGGGGCCCAGTACTTC
TRBD1	NA	TRBV5-1	TRBJ1-4	CASSLGRPGQGAWATNEKLFF	TGCGCCAGCAGCTTGGGGAGGCCGGGACAGGGGGCTTGGGCAACTAATGAAAAACTGTTTTTT
TRBD2	NA	TRBV18	TRBJ2-3	CASSPIGGTTDTQYF	TGTGCCAGCTCACCCATCGGGGGGACCACAGATACGCAGTATTTT
NA	once	TRBV4-1	TRBJ2-3	CASSQAKGRTDTQYF	TGCGCCAGCAGCCAAGCCAAGGGGCGCACAGATACGCAGTATTTT
TRBD1	NA	TRBV28	TRBJ1-2	CASSGKGQAPNYGYTF	TGTGCCAGCAGTGGAAAGGGACAGGCGCCTAACTATGGCTACACCTTC
TRBD2	NA	TRBV5-1	TRBJ2-5	CASSLRTSGGETQYF	TGCGCCAGCAGCCTACGGACTAGCGGGGGAGAGACCCAGTACTTC
TRBD2	NA	TRBV27	TRBJ2-5	CASSLSRRGGGETQYF	TGTGCCAGCAGTTTATCGAGGCGGGGGGGCGGCGAGACCCAGTACTTC
NA	NA	TRBV5-1	TRBJ1-5	CASSLGGVGNQPQHF	TGCGCCAGCAGCTTGGGAGGGGTCGGCAATCAGCCCCAGCATTTT
NA	NA	TRBV10-3	TRBJ1-1	CAISESRTDEAFF	TGTGCCATCAGTGAGTCAAGGACAGATGAAGCTTTCTTT
NA	few	TRBV5-1	TRBJ2-7	CASRTRDTSYEQYF	TGCGCCAGCAGAACCCGGGACACCTCCTACGAGCAGTACTTC
NA	NA	TRBV3-1/TRBV3-2	TRBJ2-1	CASSQPQGTSYNEQFF	TGTGCCAGCAGCCAACCCCAGGGGACCTCCTACAATGAGCAGTTCTTC
NA	NA	TRBV29-1	TRBJ2-5	CSVGSFGETQYF	TGCAGCGTTGGGTCGTTTGGAGAGACCCAGTACTTC
NA	NA	TRBV7-6	TRBJ2-1	CASSLTPGAASSYNEQFF	TGTGCCAGCAGCTTAACCCCCGGAGCGGCTAGCTCCTACAATGAGCAGTTCTTC
NA	NA	TRBV7-2	TRBJ1-4	CASSDDLWTAQNEKLFF	TGTGCCAGCAGCGACGACCTATGGACAGCCCAGAATGAAAAACTGTTTTTT
NA	once	TRBV5-4	TRBJ1-4	CASSLGGARTNEKLFF	TGTGCCAGCAGCTTGGGGGGGGCGAGGACTAATGAAAAACTGTTTTTT
NA	NA	TRBV2	TRBJ1-5	CASGTVSNQPQHF	TGTGCCAGCGGGACGGTCAGCAATCAGCCCCAGCATTTT
NA	NA	TRBV5-1	TRBJ1-2	CASSLITGSGYGYTF	TGCGCCAGCAGCTTGATCACAGGGTCTGGCTATGGCTACACCTTC
NA	NA	TRBV30	TRBJ1-5	CAWSPDSGKITYQPQHF	TGTGCCTGGAGTCCGGACAGCGGAAAAATCACGTATCAGCCCCAGCATTTT
NA	NA	TRBV6-6	TRBJ2-7	CASSLGYEQYF	TGTGCCAGCAGTTTGGGGTACGAGCAGTACTTC
NA	NA	TRBV7-9	TRBJ2-3	CASSLGSGQSTDTQYF	TGTGCCAGCAGCTTAGGGTCGGGACAAAGCACAGATACGCAGTATTTT
NA	NA	TRBV9	TRBJ1-5	CASSVEVNQPQHF	TGTGCCAGCAGCGTAGAGGTCAATCAGCCCCAGCATTTT
TRBD1	NA	TRBV5-6	TRBJ1-2	CASTHPRDSIYTF	TGTGCCAGCACCCACCCCCGGGACAGTATTTACACCTTC
NA	NA	TRBV5-1	TRBJ1-2	CASSSVQGNYGYTF	TGCGCCAGCAGCTCAGTACAGGGTAACTATGGCTACACCTTC
NA	NA	TRBV3-1/TRBV3-2	TRBJ2-1	CASSTPSRSYNEQFF	TGTGCCAGCAGCACACCTAGTCGGTCCTACAATGAGCAGTTCTTC
NA	NA	TRBV5-1	TRBJ1-2	CASSLDRANYGYTF	TGCGCCAGCAGCTTGGACAGAGCTAACTATGGCTACACCTTC
NA	few	TRBV19	TRBJ1-4	CASSLNRGLTTNEKLFF	TGTGCCAGTAGTTTGAATCGGGGCTTGACAACTAATGAAAAACTGTTTTTT
NA	NA	TRBV2	TRBJ1-2	CASSVALRYTF	TGTGCCAGCAGCGTGGCCTTAAGGTACACCTTC
NA	NA	TRBV6-1	TRBJ1-2	CASSEAGFWGSYGYTF	TGTGCCAGCAGTGAAGCAGGTTTCTGGGGAAGCTATGGCTACACCTTC
TRBD1	NA	TRBV5-1	TRBJ2-3	CASSTNDRGGTDTQYF	TGCGCCAGCAGCACAAATGACAGGGGAGGCACAGATACGCAGTATTTT
NA	once	TRBV5-5	TRBJ2-7	CASSLVLASDYEQYF	TGTGCCAGCAGCTTGGTTTTGGCTAGCGACTACGAGCAGTACTTC
NA	NA	TRBV2	TRBJ2-1	CASSRTSTYNEQFF	TGTGCCAGCAGTCGGACCTCCACTTACAATGAGCAGTTCTTC
NA	NA	TRBV13	TRBJ2-5	CASSLDLSRAGPGPQGETQYF	TGTGCCAGCAGCTTAGACCTCTCGCGGGCCGGGCCGGGACCCCAAGGGGAGACCCAGTACTTC
TRBD2	NA	TRBV19	TRBJ2-3	CASSILSSGGVDTQYF	TGTGCCAGTAGTATCTTGTCTAGCGGGGGGGTCGATACGCAGTATTTT
NA	NA	TRBV29-1	TRBJ2-5	CSVGHRETQYF	TGCAGCGTTGGCCACCGGGAGACCCAGTACTTC
NA	few	TRBV6-2/TRBV6-3	TRBJ2-7	CASSQGKYEQYF	TGTGCCAGCAGCCAGGGGAAATACGAGCAGTACTTC
TRBD2	NA	TRBV7-9	TRBJ2-1	CASSPRLAGAYNEQFF	TGTGCCAGCAGCCCCCGACTAGCGGGGGCCTACAATGAGCAGTTCTTC
NA	NA	TRBV6-5	TRBJ1-4	CASTKTVGEKLFF	TGTGCCAGCACAAAGACGGTTGGTGAAAAACTGTTTTTT
NA	NA	TRBV27	TRBJ1-2	CASSLSGNEAYYYGYTF	TGTGCCAGCAGTTTAAGTGGGAATGAGGCTTACTACTATGGCTACACCTTC
NA	NA	TRBV6-5	TRBJ2-7	CASSYRGYGAYEQYF	TGTGCCAGCAGTTACAGGGGGTATGGGGCCTACGAGCAGTACTTC
NA	NA	TRBV6-4	TRBJ2-3	CASSETSGGTDTQYF	TGTGCCAGCAGTGAGACTAGTGGAGGGACAGATACGCAGTATTTT
TRBD2	NA	TRBV2	TRBJ2-1	CASSERAKGTSGGGWYNEQFF	TGTGCCAGCAGTGAAAGGGCCAAAGGGACTAGCGGGGGGGGTTGGTACAATGAGCAGTTCTTC
NA	NA	TRBV13	TRBJ2-7	CASSLRQESYEQYF	TGTGCCAGCAGCTTACGACAGGAAAGCTACGAGCAGTACTTC
NA	NA	TRBV5-1	TRBJ2-5	CASSLVLRGGETQYF	TGCGCCAGCAGCTTGGTACTTCGGGGAGGAGAGACCCAGTACTTC
NA	NA	TRBV13	TRBJ2-2	CASRSDQNTGELFF	TGTGCCAGCAGATCAGACCAAAACACCGGGGAGCTGTTTTTT